This T cell receptor beta chain appears in the sequencing data of a study of T cells in Graves' hyperthyroidism and ophthalmopathy. Cells are PBMCs isolated from more than 8.5 ml of fresh blood. RNA transcripts were the template for amplifying TCR beta CDR3 regions. HTBI primers were the set used in a first-round RT-PCR of the TCR CDR3. TCRdb re-derived calls from the multiplex PCR reads in MiXCR, one entry per CDR3 protein. The table shows 600,000 to 900,000 distinct CDR3 sequences, with 16% occurring only once. This clonotype was seen only a few times. Input material: blood. The receptor was isolated from a man in his late teens or twenties with Graves' hyperthyroidism.

The CDR3 DNA reads as TGTGCCAGCAGCAGAGCTCCCCAAGAGACCCAGTACTTC. Its protein product is CASSRAPQETQYF. The J gene is TRBJ2-5, the V gene TRBV9, with unresolved D. Germline V gives CDR1 SGDLS, CDR2 YYNGEE. The V end lost 4 bases, the J end lost 1 base, and 8 bases lay between the germline ends. The CDR3 totals 13 residues.